Following are 15 T cell receptor beta chains from one sample sequenced in a study of human T cells and chemical hapten exposure. TCRdb reprocessed the RACE reads with MiXCR, giving one entry per CDR3 protein. Of some 74,000 distinct CDR3 sequences in the sample, 10% to 15% were seen once. Stated time point: patch test 3, about 24 weeks after DPC sensitization. Treatment reported: therapeutic diphenylcyclopropenone sensitization with weekly scalp DPC. Sequenced here: whole blood, sampled in connection with sensitization to the hapten diphenylcyclopropenone (DPC). These TCRs come from a woman in her forties or fifties with alopecia areata. Some clones in this sample may be carry-over from other donors' samples.

This chain joins TRBV6-5 and TRBJ2-2; D remains ambiguous. Trimming removed 4 bases at V and 3 bases at J, with 9 bases between. There are 14 residues in the CDR3. Per the germline V gene, CDR1 is MNHEY and CDR2 is SVGAGI. The CDR3 sequence is CASSSLGYTGELFF. CDR3 bases: TGTGCCAGCAGTTCCCTAGGTTACACCGGGGAGCTGTTTTTT.

In its sample, this clonotype was seen many times. J is TRBJ1-5 and V is TRBV19; 8 bases map to TRBD1. Germline V gene data show CDR1 as LNHDA and CDR2 as SQIVND (reference sequence). The CDR3 runs to 15 residues. V dropped 3 bases and J dropped 6; count of bases not matched to a gene: 7. The CDR3 sequence: CASSIEDRAGQPQHF. The CDR3 bases are TGTGCCAGTAGTATCGAGGACAGGGCAGGTCAGCCCCAGCATTTT.

The V and J genes are TRBV3-1 and TRBJ2-5; possible D gene TRBD1, 6 bases. The CDR3 extends over 17 amino acids. Germline CDR1 and CDR2: LGHDT and YNNKEL (reference sequence). V lost 1 base and J 1 base, leaving 16 bases between the germline ends. As DNA, the CDR3 is TGTGCCAGCAGCCAAGGGTTCCCTGGACAGTTCCAAGAGACCCAGTACTTC. It specifies CASSQGFPGQFQETQYF.

Remarks on this clonotype: A read error may explain this, as a much larger clone is one base away. V gene TRBV30 combines with J gene TRBJ1-3; D may be TRBD1 (6 bases). CDR3 size: 13 residues. Germline V gives CDR1 GTSNPN, CDR2 SVGIG (reference sequence). CDR3 loop: CARSVQGANTIYF. As DNA, the CDR3 is TGTGCCCGGAGTGTACAGGGTGCAAACACCATATATTTT. Supplemented by reference TRBV30 and TRBJ1-3, the full variable domain reads SQTIHQWPATLVQPVGSPLSLECTVEGTSNPNLYWYRQAAGRGLQLLFYSVGIGQISSEVPQNLSASRPQDRQFILSSKKLLLSDSGFYLCARSVQGANTIYFGEGSWLTVV.

This clonotype was recorded at least ten times. The rearrangement uses TRBV20-1 and TRBJ2-7; 12 bases are a match to TRBD2. This CDR3 is built from 14 residues. The V gene's germline CDR1 is DFQATT and CDR2 SNEGSKA (reference sequence). Trimming at V came to 1 base and at J to 6 bases, leaving 4 bases not matched to a gene. Here the CDR3 reads CSARGRLAGVEQYF. The DNA for the CDR3 is TGCAGTGCTAGAGGTCGACTAGCGGGAGTCGAGCAGTACTTC.

The chain has TRBV7-2 and TRBJ2-3; D is possibly TRBD1 or TRBD2 (5 bases each). CDR3 length: 15 amino acids. V was cut by 5 bases and J by 1 base, with 13 bases left in between. Germline V gene lookup returns CDR1 SGHTA and CDR2 FQGNSA. CDR3 in amino acids: CASSPPGLGTDTQYF. The DNA of the CDR3 is TGTGCCAGCAGCCCTCCGGGGCTTGGCACAGATACGCAGTATTTT.

This chain uses TRBV3-1 with TRBJ1-1; TRBD1 matches 9 bases. The CDR3 is made up of 15 amino acids. J lost 6 bases, V lost 2 bases, and 7 bases had no gene match. The germline CDR1 and CDR2 sequences are LGHDT and YNNKEL (reference sequence). Here the CDR3 reads CASSQPDRGGAEAFF. Here the CDR3 DNA reads TGTGCCAGCAGCCAACCAGACAGGGGGGGTGCTGAAGCTTTCTTT.

This clonotype was seen a handful of times. The J gene is TRBJ2-2, the V gene TRBV7-6, with D hard to call. Trimming shortened V by 3 bases and J by 14 bases, and 10 bases separated the two germline ends. This CDR3 contains 11 residues. Germline V gene lookup returns CDR1 SGHVS and CDR2 FNYEAQ. The DNA of the CDR3 is TGTGCCAGCAGCTTGCCGGCAGGTCTGTTTTTT. This translates into CASSLPAGLFF.

The chain has TRBV7-2 and TRBJ2-3; 11 nucleotides line up with TRBD2. Per germline, CDR1 SGHTA and CDR2 FQGNSA. V gave up 3 bases and J gave up 7 bases; unmatched junction bases: 6. This CDR3 comprises 15 residues. The CDR3 sequence: CASSFLAGGSYTQYF. The CDR3, as DNA: TGTGCCAGCAGCTTTCTAGCGGGGGGATCCTATACGCAGTATTTT.

The gene calls are TRBV9 and TRBJ2-2; D is possibly TRBD2 (6 bases). The V end lost 0 bases, the J end lost 5 bases, and 11 bases lay between the germline ends. The germline V gene encodes CDR1 SGDLS and CDR2 YYNGEE. The length of the CDR3 is 15 residues. The CDR3 DNA is TGTGCCAGCAGCGTAGTAGCCGCGGGGACCGGGGAGCTGTTTTTT. It is translated as CASSVVAAGTGELFF.

The chain recombines TRBV19 with TRBJ2-3; 10 bases agree with TRBD2. The trim removed 4 bases at V and 6 bases at J, leaving 16 bases unmatched. CDR3 length: 18 residues. Germline values: CDR1 LNHDA, CDR2 SQIVND (reference sequence). The CDR3 DNA follows: TGTGCCAGTAGTAATCAAATTCCGGCTAGCGGGAGATCGGATACGCAGTATTTT. The encoded protein is CASSNQIPASGRSDTQYF.

The table lists this clonotype with a few counts. CDR3 bases: TGTGCCAGCAGCCAAGAGGTTCTACCGCGTCGGGAGCAGTACTTC. The encoded protein is CASSQEVLPRREQYF. The chain recombines TRBV3-1 with TRBJ2-7; no firm D call. V was trimmed by 0 bases and J by 7 bases, leaving 16 bases between them. The CDR3 runs 15 residues. Germline V gene lookup returns CDR1 LGHDT and CDR2 YNNKEL (reference sequence).

The chain combines TRBV5-1 with TRBJ2-5; 8 bases agree with TRBD2. J was trimmed by 5 bases and V by 4 bases; bases with no gene match: 10. This CDR3 contains 15 residues. The germline V gene has CDR1 SGHRS and CDR2 YFSETQ. The CDR3 reads CASSPREGGPETQYF. DNA of the CDR3: TGCGCCAGCAGCCCCCGGGAGGGGGGGCCTGAGACCCAGTACTTC.

This rearrangement joins TRBV20-1 to TRBJ2-2; D remains unclear. V lost 0 bases and J lost 1, with 12 bases in between. The CDR3 covers 16 residues. CDR1 and CDR2 from the germline V gene are DFQATT and SNEGSKA (reference sequence). CDR3 DNA sequence: TGCAGTGCTAGAGATCTTTTGGCAGGGAACACCGGGGAGCTGTTTTTT. Amino acid sequence: CSARDLLAGNTGELFF.

The table lists this clonotype with many counts. This chain links TRBV27 with TRBJ2-4; possibly TRBD1 or TRBD2 for D (5 bases each). Germline loops: CDR1 MNHEY, CDR2 SMNVEV (reference sequence). This CDR3 is built from 14 residues. V was trimmed by 3 bases and J by 2 bases, leaving 8 bases between them. CDR3 residues: CASSFGATKNIQYF. In DNA form, the CDR3 reads TGTGCCAGCAGTTTCGGGGCAACCAAAAACATTCAGTACTTC.